This T cell receptor beta chain was sequenced in a study of cytomegalovirus exposure and HLA in healthy donors. CDR1 MNHNS and CDR2 SASEGT come from the germline V gene. The ends lost 7 bases at V and 5 bases at J; junction bases unmatched: 10. This CDR3 region has 14 residues. This clone appeared a single time. The PCR was carried out with 60 Vbeta primers and 13 Jbeta primers. Some clones are missing from TCRdb's copy, which holds only in-frame ones; the method was immunoSEQ multiplex PCR. Among 130,000 to 150,000 clones listed, 78% were seen once. J is TRBJ2-7 and V is TRBV6-1, with TRBD1 identical over 8 bases. The sequenced material came from PBMCs. The origin of this receptor is a man aged 35 to 55 in good health and CMV-seropositive. CDR3 nucleotide sequence: TGTGCCAGCATGGAGCAGGGGGCGGTGGACGAGCAGTACTTC. This sequence encodes CASMEQGAVDEQYF.